This is a list of T cell receptor beta chains from one sample in a study of blood T cell repertoires in COVID-19. Repertoires were generated with immunoSEQ multiplex PCR, while TCRdb's copy carries only in-frame clones and drops some. The data contain about 340,000 clones, approximately 82% of them singletons. Sequenced input: peripheral blood. The receptors originated from a man aged 25 to 40 with active or convalescent COVID-19. Each CDR3 is given without its conserved first and last residue.

TRBV7-2,TRBJ2-4,ASSPLGRGWAKNIQY
TRBV18,TRBJ2-1,ASSPDSGRASNEQF
TRBV27,TRBJ2-3,ASSPGLSEPYTDTQY
TRBV30,TRBJ2-1,AWSRVAGEQF
TRBV30,TRBJ2-1,ASTGGWVNEQF
TRBV7-9,TRBJ2-3,AFDRGREVDTQY
TRBV19,TRBJ2-1,ASSTGLGGEQF
TRBV19,TRBJ1-1,ASSKAGSNTEAF
TRBV28,TRBJ2-7,ASSLWTSAAYEQY
TRBV4-1,TRBJ1-2,ASSHRETPTAGYT
TRBV28,TRBJ2-1,ASTTPGQGRNEQF
TRBV7-2,TRBJ2-1,ATRAWVLGGRRSYNEQF
TRBV4-3,TRBJ2-7,ASSQGAGLAGEQY
TRBV6-2/TRBV6-3,TRBJ1-2,ASSYPPTGKYGYT
TRBV18,TRBJ2-3,ASSPRSSGASTDTQY
TRBV29-1,TRBJ2-6,SVEDHGRRDSGANVLT
TRBV21-1,TRBJ2-3,ASSTLAGKRTCADTQY
TRBV6-2/TRBV6-3,TRBJ2-7,ASSYSVRRSSYEQY
TRBV7-6,TRBJ1-5,ASSIGPSSWQGSNQPQH
TRBV5-1,TRBJ1-6,ASSTGQVNSPLH
TRBV7-3,TRBJ1-1,ASRPGEDTEAF
TRBV7-8,TRBJ2-1,ASSLGGSNGHEQF
TRBV9,TRBJ1-1,ASSAQGSMNTEAF
TRBV6-1,TRBJ2-3,ASSEAAQGSADTQY
TRBV9,TRBJ2-7,ASSASGVSSYEQY
TRBV19,TRBJ1-4,ASREGGEMF
TRBV6-5,TRBJ1-6,ASSYADSPYNSPLH
TRBV2,TRBJ2-3,ASSLLRGAGGEGTQY
TRBV4-1,TRBJ1-1,ASKNPTGLNTEAF
TRBV24-1,TRBJ2-2,ATSDFVTGELF
TRBV28,TRBJ1-1,ASSPGQGSNIEAF